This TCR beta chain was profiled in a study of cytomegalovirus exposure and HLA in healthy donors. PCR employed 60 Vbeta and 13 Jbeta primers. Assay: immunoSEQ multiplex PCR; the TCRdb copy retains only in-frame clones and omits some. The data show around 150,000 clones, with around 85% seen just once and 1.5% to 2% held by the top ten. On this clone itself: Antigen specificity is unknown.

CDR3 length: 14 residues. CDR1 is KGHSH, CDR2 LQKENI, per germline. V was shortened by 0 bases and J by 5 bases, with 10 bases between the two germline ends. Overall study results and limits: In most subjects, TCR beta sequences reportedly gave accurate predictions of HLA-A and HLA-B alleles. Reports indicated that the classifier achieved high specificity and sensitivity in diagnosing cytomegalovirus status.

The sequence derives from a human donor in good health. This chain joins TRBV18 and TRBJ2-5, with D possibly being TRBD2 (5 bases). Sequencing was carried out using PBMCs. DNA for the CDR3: TGTGCCAGCTCACCACCGGGAGTCCGGGAGACCCAGTACTTC. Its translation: CASSPPGVRETQYF.